The clone carrying this T cell receptor (beta chain) was seen a handful of times. Its ends do not fully match the called genes, so a read error is possible. Germline CDR1 reads MGHRA; CDR2 reads YSYEKL. This CDR3 spans 14 amino acids. The source of the sample is a study of sequential checkpoint blockade in melanoma. Documented treatment: randomized to nivolumab then ipilimumab (arm A) or the reverse (arm B). Profiling relied on immunoSEQ multiplex PCR, and the TCRdb table lists in-frame clones only, not all of them. The table has approximately 12,000 clones, approximately 62% seen once; the top ten hold 20% to 25%.

The clonotype comes from a human donor with melanoma. The sequencing used CD8+ T cells sorted from blood (inferred from file names), collected from a patient given nivolumab and ipilimumab in sequence. J is TRBJ2-7 and V is TRBV4-1; tentatively, D is TRBD2 (5 bases). DNA for the CDR3: TGTGCCAGCAGCCAAGTCGGAGGAGACTACGAGCAGTACTTC. Translation: CASSQVGGDYEQYF.